These T cell receptor beta chains were read from a single sample in a study of T cell changes during pregnancy in multiple sclerosis. Libraries were prepared by immunoSEQ multiplex PCR; TCRdb keeps only in-frame clonotypes and omits some of them. The sample contains 65,000 to 85,000 clones, roughly 90% of which appear only once. Sequences were derived from peripheral blood, sampled in the first trimester of pregnancy. Receptor source: a female donor in good health, enrolled as a control in a pregnancy study. The CDR3 runs from the conserved cysteine through the conserved F or W. The D gene is left open where the match is weak.

j_call: TRBJ1-1; v_call: TRBV7-9; d_call: NA; cdr3_length: 17; cdr3_aa: CASSLDIWQGVNTEAFF; cdr3_nt: TGTGCCAGCAGCTTAGATATTTGGCAGGGTGTGAACACTGAAGCTTTCTTT
j_call: TRBJ2-1; v_call: TRBV7-9; d_call: TRBD2; cdr3_length: 18; cdr3_aa: CASSLVGAYRTSYNEQFF; cdr3_nt: TGTGCCAGCAGCTTAGTTGGGGCGTATCGGACTAGCTACAATGAGCAGTTCTTC
j_call: TRBJ2-4; v_call: TRBV28; d_call: NA; cdr3_length: 14; cdr3_aa: CASSLRNGWHIQYF; cdr3_nt: TGTGCCAGCAGTCTACGAAACGGGTGGCACATTCAGTACTTC
j_call: TRBJ1-2; v_call: TRBV2; d_call: TRBD1; cdr3_length: 14; cdr3_aa: CASSLQGALHGYTF; cdr3_nt: TGTGCCAGCAGTTTACAGGGGGCGCTCCATGGCTACACCTTC
j_call: TRBJ2-3; v_call: TRBV10-3; d_call: NA; cdr3_length: 13; cdr3_aa: CAISGGLLDTQYF; cdr3_nt: TGTGCCATCAGTGGAGGGCTGCTGGATACGCAGTATTTT
j_call: TRBJ2-1; v_call: TRBV30; d_call: TRBD2; cdr3_length: 14; cdr3_aa: CAWSSGTSYNEQFF; cdr3_nt: TGTGCCTGGAGTAGCGGGACCTCCTACAATGAGCAGTTCTTC
j_call: TRBJ2-3; v_call: TRBV29-1; d_call: NA; cdr3_length: 14; cdr3_aa: CSSGMGGHTDTQYF; cdr3_nt: TGCAGCTCTGGGATGGGGGGGCACACAGATACGCAGTATTTT
j_call: TRBJ1-1; v_call: TRBV19; d_call: TRBD1; cdr3_length: 19; cdr3_aa: CASSITGTGVLAYNTEAFF; cdr3_nt: TGTGCCAGTAGTATAACCGGGACAGGGGTCCTCGCCTACAACACTGAAGCTTTCTTT
j_call: TRBJ1-4; v_call: TRBV28; d_call: NA; cdr3_length: 13; cdr3_aa: CASSFWSNEKLFF; cdr3_nt: TGTGCCAGCAGTTTTTGGAGTAATGAAAAACTGTTTTTT
j_call: TRBJ2-3; v_call: TRBV5-4; d_call: NA; cdr3_length: 13; cdr3_aa: CASTLANTDTQYF; cdr3_nt: TGTGCCAGCACTTTAGCGAACACAGATACGCAGTATTTT
j_call: TRBJ1-2; v_call: TRBV11-2; d_call: NA; cdr3_length: 14; cdr3_aa: CASSLREGQRGYTF; cdr3_nt: TGTGCCAGCAGCTTAAGGGAGGGGCAACGTGGCTACACCTTC
j_call: TRBJ1-2; v_call: TRBV11-2; d_call: NA; cdr3_length: 13; cdr3_aa: CASRTRGGYGYTF; cdr3_nt: TGTGCCAGCAGAACTAGGGGGGGATATGGCTACACCTTC
j_call: TRBJ1-6; v_call: TRBV9; d_call: NA; cdr3_length: 14; cdr3_aa: CASSVAGRASPLHF; cdr3_nt: TGTGCCAGCAGCGTAGCTGGGAGGGCTTCACCCCTCCACTTT
j_call: TRBJ2-1; v_call: TRBV28; d_call: TRBD2; cdr3_length: 16; cdr3_aa: CASSSIGLAGGNEQFF; cdr3_nt: TGTGCCAGCAGTTCCATCGGACTAGCGGGAGGCAATGAGCAGTTCTTC